This T cell receptor (beta chain) originates from a study of neoadjuvant nivolumab and ipilimumab in lung cancer. Study-level results: Only a small number of samples underwent TCR sequencing. Resected-tumor TCR richness correlated positively with pretherapy blood richness.

Notes on this clone: The target antigen is unknown.

Only in-frame clones appear in the TCRdb table, and some are missing; sequencing was by immunoSEQ multiplex PCR. Of about 38,000 clones in the sample, roughly nine tenths were seen once. This CDR3 spans 17 amino acids. Trimming took off 4 bases at V and 2 bases at J, with 17 bases between the two ends. The germline gives CDR1 SGHTA, CDR2 FQGTGA. The V and J genes are TRBV7-3 and TRBJ2-2; weak D call: TRBD2 (6 bases). The clonotype comes from an adult with non-small cell lung cancer. The sample in question was peripheral blood, obtained before neoadjuvant nivolumab, alone or with ipilimumab. The CDR3, as DNA: TGTGCCAGCAGCTCAACGGGGGTTGGGTATAACACCGGGGAGCTGTTTTTT. The encoded protein is CASSSTGVGYNTGELFF.